This T cell receptor (beta chain) was observed in a study of Ad26.COV2.S vaccination and SARS-CoV-2 variants. Sample treatment: approximately 18 received Ad26.COV2.S at low or high dose, single or two shots; 5 received placebo; per-sample allocation not given. Samples analyzed were those drawn on day 63 after the first vaccine or placebo injection. Measured with immunoSEQ multiplex PCR; TCRdb has only the in-frame clones, and not every one. The data contain hundreds of thousands of clones, 70% to 90% of them singletons. The sequencing here drew on peripheral blood, taken in a trial of Ad26.COV2.S vaccine versus placebo. The TCR originated in a person between 18 and 59 years old who received the Ad26.COV2.S COVID-19 vaccine or a placebo.

The CDR3 region is CASSIDPGSSYEQYF. Written as DNA, the CDR3 is TGTGCCAGTAGTATAGATCCGGGGAGCTCCTACGAGCAGTACTTC. The J gene is TRBJ2-7, the V gene TRBV19; a weak D match, TRBD2 (5 bases). This CDR3 region has 15 residues. Trimming removed 0 bases from V and 0 bases from J, with 9 bases in between. Germline-derived CDR1 and CDR2 are LNHDA and SQIVND (reference sequence).